This entry lists 8 T cell receptor beta chains sequenced from one sample in a study of T cell changes during pregnancy in multiple sclerosis. TCRdb's table, derived via immunoSEQ multiplex PCR, lists solely in-frame clones and lacks some. The table lists approximately 42,000 clones, around 80% of them singletons. The starting material was CD4+ T cells from peripheral blood mononuclear cells, obtained before pregnancy. The receptor source for this set is a female donor with multiple sclerosis, enrolled in a pregnancy study.

This clone appeared a single time. This chain links TRBV29-1 with TRBJ1-1; D unclear. CDR1 and CDR2 (germline): SQVTM, ANQGSEA. V dropped 4 bases and J dropped 5 bases, with 17 bases sitting between them. This CDR3 has 14 amino acids. As DNA, the CDR3 is TGCAGCGTTGCCCCCTTCGAGTCCTCGACTGAAGCTTTCTTT. Amino acids: CSVAPFESSTEAFF.

The rearrangement links TRBV7-2 to TRBJ2-4; 9 bases are shared with TRBD1. The CDR3 runs 17 residues. CDR1 is SGHTA and CDR2 is FQGNSA in the germline V gene. Trimming cost V 2 bases and J 3 bases; bases outside gene matches: 8. The CDR3 nucleotides are TGTGCCAGCAGCTTACCCTACAGGGGGCGAGGCAAAAACATTCAGTACTTC. Its translation is CASSLPYRGRGKNIQYF.

The chain carries TRBV5-1 and TRBJ2-2, with 7 bases fitting TRBD1. CDR1 and CDR2 (germline): SGHRS, YFSETQ. This CDR3 is 15 amino acids long. After removal of 5 bases from V and 1 base from J, the junction contained 5 bases not matched to a gene. CDR3 protein: CASRRGQRNTGELFF. The CDR3 bases are TGCGCCAGCAGACGGGGACAGAGGAACACCGGGGAGCTGTTTTTT. The full variable domain, with the rest looked up from reference TRBV5-1 and TRBJ2-2, is KAGVTQTPRYLIKTRGQQVTLSCSPISGHRSVSWYQQTPGQGLQFLFEYFSETQRNKGNFPGRFSGRQFSNSRSEMNVSTLELGDSALYLCASRRGQRNTGELFFGEGSRLTVL.

The chain recombines TRBV6-1 with TRBJ1-1; D not resolved. The CDR3 runs to 14 residues. The germline CDR1 and CDR2 sequences are MNHNS and SASEGT. V dropped 0 bases and J dropped 4 bases, with 9 bases sitting between them. The CDR3: CASSEALRGTEAFF. In DNA, the CDR3 is TGTGCCAGCAGTGAAGCGCTTAGAGGCACTGAAGCTTTCTTT.

This chain uses TRBV21-1 with TRBJ1-1. TRBV21-1 is a pseudogene locus. The length of the CDR3 is 16 residues. For the CDR3, the DNA is TGTGCCAGCAGAAGGCACATAGCTACAATTCGCACTGAAGCTTTCTTT. The encoded protein is CASRRHIATIRTEAFF.

The chain has TRBV5-6 and TRBJ1-2; 7 bases are shared with TRBD1. The CDR3 totals 15 residues. In germline, CDR1 is SGHDT, CDR2 YYEEEE. V lost 3 bases, J lost 0 bases, and 5 bases stayed unmatched. The CDR3 sequence is CASSYPDRTNYGYTF. As DNA, the CDR3 is TGTGCCAGCAGCTACCCGGACAGGACTAACTATGGCTACACCTTC.

The chain is built from TRBV11-1 and TRBJ1-2; a possible D gene is TRBD1 (6 bases). The CDR3 consists of 15 residues. CDR1 SGHAT and CDR2 FQDESV come from the germline V gene (reference sequence). Deletions cut 4 bases from V and 2 bases from J, with 14 bases between. The CDR3 is CASSSIRGVNYGYTF. CDR3 nucleotide sequence: TGTGCCAGCAGCTCCATCAGGGGCGTGAACTATGGCTACACCTTC.

This clone was seen only once. V and J are TRBV10-3 and TRBJ1-1; TRBD1 is a possible D gene (6 bases). Trimming removed 5 bases from V and 2 bases from J, with 9 bases in between. CDR1 and CDR2 (germline): ENHRY, SYGVKD. The CDR3 is made up of 13 amino acids. CDR3: CAISLQGNTEAFF. DNA of the CDR3: TGTGCCATCAGTTTACAGGGTAACACTGAAGCTTTCTTT.